These T cell receptor beta chains were read from a single sample in a study of vaccination and CD4 T cells after COVID-19. Their target antigens are unknown. TCRdb recomputed calls from the PCR reads with MiXCR, one row per CDR3 protein. The repertoire consists of just over 15,000 distinct CDR3 sequences, with 55% to 85% occurring once and the leading ten covering around a sixth. Sequenced sample: CD4+ T cells from blood, cultured in vitro. The source of these receptors is a human donor who had recovered from COVID-19. CDR3s include the opening cysteine and the closing phenylalanine or tryptophan. A D gene is named only where the DNA matches it firmly. The size field is filled for only some rows; it gives once, few, many or a size class.

D gene: NA
clone size: NA
V gene: TRBV6-1
J gene: TRBJ2-1
CDR3 DNA: TGTGCCAGGACAGGTGGTTGGCAGTTCTTC
CDR3 protein: CARTGGWQFF

D gene: NA
clone size: NA
V gene: TRBV30
J gene: TRBJ1-2
CDR3 DNA: TGTGCCTGGAGTGGGGAGGCCCCGTGGGGCTACACCTTC
CDR3 protein: CAWSGEAPWGYTF

D gene: TRBD1
clone size: few
V gene: TRBV24-1
J gene: TRBJ1-6
CDR3 DNA: TGTGCCACCAGTGAGGGGACAGGGGGCACCCTCCACTTT
CDR3 protein: CATSEGTGGTLHF

D gene: NA
clone size: NA
V gene: TRBV27
J gene: TRBJ2-3
CDR3 DNA: TGTGCCAGCAGTTTAGCAGTCGGCACAGATACGCAGTATTTT
CDR3 protein: CASSLAVGTDTQYF

D gene: NA
clone size: NA
V gene: TRBV18
J gene: TRBJ1-2
CDR3 DNA: TGTGCCAGCTCACCAGGCGGGTCCTATGGCTACACCTTC
CDR3 protein: CASSPGGSYGYTF

D gene: TRBD1
clone size: NA
V gene: TRBV11-2
J gene: TRBJ2-2
CDR3 DNA: TGTGCCAGCAGCCCCGACAGGGCCCAGAGTCTCACCGGGGAGCTGTTTTTT
CDR3 protein: CASSPDRAQSLTGELFF

D gene: TRBD1
clone size: NA
V gene: TRBV19
J gene: TRBJ1-2
CDR3 DNA: TGTGCCAGTACCTCCCCGTTGGGACAGGGTCACCAGGGGTCTGGCTACACCTTC
CDR3 protein: CASTSPLGQGHQGSGYTF

D gene: TRBD1
clone size: NA
V gene: TRBV20-1
J gene: TRBJ1-2
CDR3 DNA: TGCAGTGCGCCACGCGACAGGGGTGTTTTTGGCTACACCTTC
CDR3 protein: CSAPRDRGVFGYTF

D gene: TRBD1
clone size: NA
V gene: TRBV11-2
J gene: TRBJ1-5
CDR3 DNA: TGTGCCAGCAGCTCCACGAAACAGGGGAGCAATCAGCCCCAGCATTTT
CDR3 protein: CASSSTKQGSNQPQHF

D gene: TRBD1
clone size: NA
V gene: TRBV27
J gene: TRBJ1-6
CDR3 DNA: TGTGCCAGCACCCGCCGGGACAGGGGGAGCTCCTATAATTCACCCCTCCACTTT
CDR3 protein: CASTRRDRGSSYNSPLHF

D gene: NA
clone size: NA
V gene: TRBV28
J gene: TRBJ1-2
CDR3 DNA: TGTGCCAGCGAGACAGGCCACCGGGGCTATGGCTACACCTTC
CDR3 protein: CASETGHRGYGYTF

D gene: NA
clone size: NA
V gene: TRBV7-9
J gene: TRBJ1-1
CDR3 DNA: TGTGCCAGCAGCTTATTCGGGACGCCATCGGGGTTGAACACTGAAGCTTTCTTT
CDR3 protein: CASSLFGTPSGLNTEAFF

D gene: NA
clone size: NA
V gene: TRBV20-1
J gene: TRBJ2-7
CDR3 DNA: TGCAGTGCCGTGGGGCCAAGCTACGAGCAGTACTTC
CDR3 protein: CSAVGPSYEQYF